This TCR beta chain comes out of a study of blood T cell repertoires in COVID-19. Libraries were prepared by immunoSEQ multiplex PCR; TCRdb keeps only in-frame clonotypes and omits some of them. The data contain 150,000 to 200,000 clones, roughly 84% of them seen just once; the ten biggest clones take up 10% to 15%. Germline-derived CDR1 and CDR2 are MNHEY and SMNVEV (reference sequence). V was clipped by 2 bases and J by 1 base; unmatched bases: 6. The CDR3 covers 17 residues. This clonotype originated in a woman aged 55 to 70 who had recovered from COVID-19. Sequenced material: PBMCs or T cells enriched from blood (not recorded which). The chain links TRBV27 to TRBJ1-5; 9 nucleotides align to TRBD1. This chain's CDR3 is CASSLEGTGRSNQPQHF. Written as DNA, the CDR3 is TGTGCCAGCAGTTTAGAGGGGACAGGGAGGAGCAATCAGCCCCAGCATTTT.